The 4 T cell receptor beta chains below were found in one sample sequenced in a study of T cell responses to AZD1222 COVID-19 vaccine. Here immunoSEQ multiplex PCR was the method, and the copy in TCRdb shows in-frame clones only, minus some. Altogether about 99,000 clones are present, less than 95% being singletons, with the ten largest covering around 4.8%. The sequencing here drew on peripheral blood, taken on day 0 of AZD1222 vaccination. The receptors originated from an adult in good health.

J is TRBJ1-4 and V is TRBV7-2; 7 bases are a match to TRBD1. V dropped 5 bases and J dropped 4; count of bases not matched to a gene: 7. The CDR3 covers 15 residues. Looked up from germline, CDR1 is SGHTA and CDR2 is FQGNSA. The chain's CDR3 is CASSTPTGNNEKLFF. CDR3 coding DNA: TGTGCCAGCAGCACCCCGACAGGGAATAATGAAAAACTGTTTTTT.

The chain links TRBV27 to TRBJ1-2; D gene uncertain. Germline CDR1 MNHEY, CDR2 SMNVEV (reference sequence). The length of the CDR3 is 12 residues. V lost 5 bases and J 2 bases, leaving 6 bases between the germline ends. The CDR3 nucleotides are TGTGCCAGCAGTAACGGGAACTATGGCTACACCTTC. Protein sequence: CASSNGNYGYTF.

The V call is TRBV5-4, the J call TRBJ1-5; D is perhaps TRBD1 (5 bases). This CDR3 has 13 residues. Germline CDR1 reads SGHNT; CDR2 reads YYREEE (reference sequence). With 4 bases removed from V and 6 bases from J, the gap between germline ends came to 11 bases. CDR3 nucleotide sequence: TGTGCCAGCAGCACGTGGGGGACTCAGCCCCAGCATTTT. This translates into CASSTWGTQPQHF.

The chain joins TRBV6-2 or TRBV6-3 to TRBJ2-6; a weak D match, TRBD2 (6 bases). The CDR3 runs to 16 residues. Germline CDR1 and CDR2: MNHEY and SVGEGT. V shed 6 bases and J shed 0 bases, with 12 bases lying between them. In nucleotides, the CDR3 is TGTGCCAGCAGCCCCACCGGGGGCTCTGGGGCCAACGTCCTGACTTTC. This translates into CASSPTGGSGANVLTF.